One T cell receptor beta chain is described in this entry. The record originates from a study of Ad26.COV2.S vaccination and SARS-CoV-2 variants. The germline V and J ends were trimmed by 3 bases and 2 bases, with 8 bases remaining between them. The CDR3 is 13 residues long. Germline V gene sequence: CDR1 LGHDT, CDR2 YNNKEL (reference sequence). The treatment was: around 19 received Ad26.COV2.S at low or high dose, single or two shots; 5 received placebo; per-sample allocation not given. Specimen acquisition occurred on day 63 following the initial vaccine or placebo injection. Vaccination employed an Ad26 vector expressing the Wuhan-strain SARS-CoV-2 spike. The data were produced by immunoSEQ multiplex PCR, yet TCRdb's version contains in-frame clones alone and is incomplete. The table lists roughly 700,000 clones, more than 70% of them singletons.

The chain couples TRBV3-1 (or the pseudogene TRBV3-2) to TRBJ2-7, with D unclear. The receptor comes from a person aged 18 to 65 who received the Ad26.COV2.S COVID-19 vaccine or a placebo. Specimen: peripheral blood, collected in a trial of Ad26.COV2.S vaccine versus placebo. The CDR3 sequence is CASSHEATYEQYF. CDR3 DNA: TGTGCCAGCAGCCACGAGGCCACCTACGAGCAGTACTTC.